These 32 T cell receptor beta chains originate from one sample sequenced in a study of blood T cell repertoires in COVID-19. Libraries were prepared by immunoSEQ multiplex PCR; TCRdb keeps only in-frame clonotypes and omits some of them. The sample has about 230,000 clones, about 83% seen once. The sequenced sample consisted of peripheral blood. All receptors derive from a woman between 50 and 59 years old with acute or convalescent COVID-19.

As DNA, the CDR3 is TGTGCCAGCAGCTTAGACGGGTCCGGGGAGCTGTTTTTT. Residues: CASSLDGSGELFF. The chain employs TRBV7-9 and TRBJ2-2, with D uncertain. Germline CDR1 and CDR2: SEHNR and FQNEAQ (reference sequence). There are 13 residues in the CDR3. The V and J ends lost 1 base and 6 bases respectively, with 6 bases between them.

The chain recombines TRBV30 with TRBJ1-6; D perhaps matches TRBD1 (6 bases). Deletions cut 8 bases from V and 6 bases from J, with 23 bases between. Germline CDR1 GTSNPN, CDR2 SVGIG (reference sequence). This CDR3 is built from 16 residues. The CDR3 DNA reads TGTGCCGTACCCCGGGACACTGGACTGATTAATTCACCCCTCCACTTT. It specifies CAVPRDTGLINSPLHF.

V and J are TRBV5-1 and TRBJ2-5, with 11 bases matching TRBD2. Germline V lookup: CDR1 SGHRS, CDR2 YFSETQ. This CDR3 has 16 residues. The V segment lost 0 bases and the J segment 5 bases; nucleotides outside the gene matches: 6. Here the CDR3 DNA reads TGCGCCAGCAGCTTGGTTACTAGCGGGGGACAGGAGACCCAGTACTTC. The encoded protein is CASSLVTSGGQETQYF.

This rearrangement joins TRBV6-5 to TRBJ2-2; D is ambiguous. Trimming removed 6 bases at V and 6 bases at J, with 14 bases between. This CDR3 region has 14 residues. Germline values: CDR1 MNHEY, CDR2 SVGAGI. The CDR3 loop is CASSQRINAGELFF. CDR3 nucleotides: TGTGCCAGCAGCCAGAGGATAAACGCCGGGGAGCTGTTTTTT.

The chain has TRBV6-5 and TRBJ1-1; 7 bases line up with TRBD1. CDR1 is MNHEY, CDR2 SVGAGI, per germline. CDR3 length: 13 residues. V trimming: 2 bases; J trimming: 11 bases; junction bases outside the gene matches: 8. The DNA for the CDR3 is TGTGCCAGCAGTTACGGAGGGGGCGCCTGGGCTTTCTTT. Residues: CASSYGGGAWAFF.

This chain's CDR3 is CASSPATGGDGYTF. As DNA, the CDR3 is TGTGCCAGCTCACCAGCGACAGGGGGCGATGGCTACACCTTC. This rearrangement joins TRBV18 to TRBJ1-2, with 10 bases that match TRBD1. In germline, CDR1 is KGHSH, CDR2 LQKENI. This CDR3 comprises 14 residues. The V gene end was trimmed by 2 bases and the J gene end by 6 bases; junction bases not matched to a gene: 3.

The count of this clone is one. The gene calls are TRBV18 and TRBJ2-2; 10 bases line up with TRBD2. This CDR3 region has 19 residues. V shed 3 bases, J shed 0 bases, and the junction held 10 bases outside the gene matches. Germline-derived CDR1 and CDR2 are KGHSH and LQKENI. The CDR3 bases are TGTGCCAGCTCACCCTTACTCCGACTAGCGGGTGCGAACACCGGGGAGCTGTTTTTT. Its protein product is CASSPLLRLAGANTGELFF.

This chain connects TRBV6-1 to TRBJ2-1; the match to TRBD2 covers 9 bases. The CDR3 spans 15 residues. J gave up 6 bases and V 5 bases, and 8 bases lay outside the gene matches. Looked up from germline, CDR1 is MNHNS and CDR2 is SASEGT. The CDR3 sequence: CASSPSGIGGNEQFF. Here the CDR3 DNA reads TGTGCCAGCAGTCCTAGCGGGATCGGAGGCAATGAGCAGTTCTTC.

This clone was recorded only once. The gene calls are TRBV28 and TRBJ1-6, with D possibly matching TRBD1 (6 bases). Germline V gives CDR1 MDHEN, CDR2 SYDVKM. V dropped 8 bases and J dropped 5 bases, with 16 bases sitting between them. CDR3 size: 15 residues. The CDR3 sequence: CASGTGNWDNSPLHF. In DNA, the CDR3 is TGTGCCAGCGGAACAGGGAATTGGGATAATTCACCCCTCCACTTT.

The chain carries TRBV19 and TRBJ2-7; no clear D gene. From germline, CDR1 is LNHDA and CDR2 SQIVND (reference sequence). CDR3 length: 13 residues. With 5 bases removed from V and 3 bases from J, the gap between germline ends came to 11 bases. The CDR3 region has the DNA TGTGCCAGTAGTGACGTGGGCAGCTACGAGCAGTACTTC. It encodes CASSDVGSYEQYF.

The chain uses TRBV19 and TRBJ2-3; 7 bases fit TRBD1. The V gene's germline CDR1 is LNHDA and CDR2 SQIVND (reference sequence). V gave up 1 base and J gave up 4 bases; unmatched junction bases: 5. The CDR3 has 15 amino acids. The DNA of the CDR3 is TGTGCCAGTAGTATAGCAAGGGGGCAGGCAGATACGCAGTATTTT. Protein sequence: CASSIARGQADTQYF.

This chain links TRBV3-1 (or the pseudogene TRBV3-2) with TRBJ2-1; tentatively, D is TRBD2 (6 bases). The germline V and J ends were trimmed by 1 base and 7 bases, with 11 bases remaining between them. The CDR3 spans 14 residues. Germline V gene lookup returns CDR1 LGHDT and CDR2 YNNKEL (reference sequence). The CDR3 DNA follows: TGTGCCAGCAGCCAAGGGACTACAGTAAATGAGCAGTTCTTC. It specifies CASSQGTTVNEQFF.

This chain connects TRBV28 to TRBJ1-2; 8 bases line up with TRBD1. This CDR3 region has 15 residues. Germline values: CDR1 MDHEN, CDR2 SYDVKM. Trimming cost V 5 bases and J 5 bases; bases outside gene matches: 10. The DNA of the CDR3 is TGTGCCAGCAGTACGCCACAAACAGGGGGTTATGGCTACACCTTC. It yields the protein CASSTPQTGGYGYTF.

The chain couples TRBV19 to TRBJ1-6; 8 positions agree with TRBD1. The J segment lost 9 bases and the V segment lost 5 bases, leaving 9 bases of the junction unmatched. There are 15 residues in the CDR3. Per germline, CDR1 LNHDA and CDR2 SQIVND (reference sequence). The DNA for the CDR3 is TGTGCCAGTAGTCTGACAGGGGAAGGGAGTTCACCCCTCCACTTT. It is translated as CASSLTGEGSSPLHF.

The V gene is TRBV18, the J gene TRBJ2-3; 7 positions match TRBD1. The CDR3 is 15 residues long. Germline V gene lookup returns CDR1 KGHSH and CDR2 LQKENI. V dropped 1 base and J dropped 6; count of bases not matched to a gene: 7. CDR3 residues: CASSPRDRPLDTQYF. In DNA, the CDR3 is TGTGCCAGCTCACCACGGGACAGACCGTTGGATACGCAGTATTTT.

The CDR3 region is CASSLVPGNNEQFF. CDR3 nucleotides: TGTGCCAGCAGTTTAGTTCCAGGGAACAATGAGCAGTTCTTC. This chain uses TRBV27 with TRBJ2-1, with D possibly matching TRBD1 (5 bases). V lost 2 bases to trimming and J lost 5 bases, with 10 bases between them. Germline loops: CDR1 MNHEY, CDR2 SMNVEV (reference sequence). The CDR3 runs 14 residues.

The chain combines TRBV27 with TRBJ1-1; D may be TRBD1 (6 bases). The germline V and J ends were trimmed by 6 bases and 1 base, with 21 bases remaining between them. This CDR3 has 17 residues. Germline-derived CDR1 and CDR2 are MNHEY and SMNVEV (reference sequence). Written as DNA, the CDR3 is TGTGCCAGCAGACTATGGGGCAGGGGTGTTCGGAACACTGAAGCTTTCTTT. It encodes CASRLWGRGVRNTEAFF.

V gene TRBV29-1 combines with J gene TRBJ1-1, with TRBD1 as a possible D gene (5 bases). Trimming shortened V by 8 bases and J by 4 bases, and 20 bases separated the two germline ends. The CDR3 has 14 amino acids. The germline CDR1 and CDR2 sequences are SQVTM and ANQGSEA. CDR3 in amino acids: CSFLGLQGGTEAFF. The CDR3 nucleotides read TGCAGCTTTCTAGGTCTTCAGGGCGGCACTGAAGCTTTCTTT.

This clone appeared a few times. The DNA of the CDR3 is TGTGCCAGCAGCGGACAGGGGAGTCAATCACCCCTCCACTTT. It yields the protein CASSGQGSQSPLHF. The chain links TRBV3-1 (or the pseudogene TRBV3-2) to TRBJ1-6; 9 bases are a match to TRBD1. The ends lost 5 bases at V and 10 bases at J; junction bases unmatched: 6. Germline CDR1 reads LGHDT; CDR2 reads YNNKEL (reference sequence). The CDR3 has 14 amino acids.

The chain employs TRBV4-1 and TRBJ1-2; maybe TRBD1 (5 bases). This CDR3 region has 15 residues. Germline CDR1 MGHRA, CDR2 YSYEKL. V shed 2 bases and J shed 5 bases, with 15 bases lying between them. CDR3 bases: TGCGCCAGCAGCCAACTGGGACTGCGTGGGTATGGCTACACCTTC. It is translated as CASSQLGLRGYGYTF.

This clone is a singleton in its sample. The V call is TRBV5-1, the J call TRBJ2-1, with TRBD2 identical over 9 bases. The CDR3 runs to 15 residues. J was trimmed by 2 bases and V by 0 bases; bases with no gene match: 0. Looked up from germline, CDR1 is SGHRS and CDR2 is YFSETQ. Here the CDR3 DNA reads TGCGCCAGCAGCTTGGCTAGCGGGGCCTACAATGAGCAGTTCTTC. Translated: CASSLASGAYNEQFF.

This chain links TRBV7-9 with TRBJ1-4; 9 positions match TRBD1. Germline CDR1 reads SEHNR; CDR2 reads FQNEAQ (reference sequence). The CDR3 sequence is 16 residues long. Trimming cost V 0 bases and J 8 bases; bases outside gene matches: 7. CDR3 DNA: TGTGCCAGCAGCTTAGCGGGACAGGGATTGATAGAAAAACTGTTTTTT. It specifies CASSLAGQGLIEKLFF. The full variable domain, rest sourced from reference TRBV7-9 and TRBJ1-4, is DTGVSQNPRHKITKRGQNVTFRCDPISEHNRLYWYRQTLGQGPEFLTYFQNEAQLEKSRLLSDRFSAERPKGSFSTLEIQRTEQGDSAMYLCASSLAGQGLIEKLFFGSGTQLSVL.

The genes are TRBV5-1 and TRBJ2-5; D possibly corresponds to TRBD2 (7 bases). CDR3 length: 15 amino acids. The germline V and J ends were trimmed by 7 bases and 1 base, with 17 bases remaining between them. The V gene's germline CDR1 is SGHRS and CDR2 YFSETQ. CDR3 sequence (DNA): TGCGCCAGCTGCTCGAGGGGGGGTTCCCAAGAGACCCAGTACTTC. Its translation: CASCSRGGSQETQYF. The full variable domain, in which reference TRBV5-1 and TRBJ2-5 provide the parts outside the CDR3, is KAGVTQTPRYLIKTRGQQVTLSCSPISGHRSVSWYQQTPGQGLQFLFEYFSETQRNKGNFPGRFSGRQFSNSRSEMNVSTLELGDSALYLCASCSRGGSQETQYFGPGTRLLVL.

The chain combines TRBV28 with TRBJ1-2; 9 bases line up with TRBD1. V shed 6 bases, J shed 3 bases, and the junction held 5 bases outside the gene matches. This CDR3 region has 14 residues. Per germline, CDR1 MDHEN and CDR2 SYDVKM. This chain's CDR3 is CASRHRGLDYGYTF. The CDR3 nucleotides are TGTGCCAGCAGGCACAGGGGGCTCGACTATGGCTACACCTTC.

This chain links TRBV19 with TRBJ1-1, with 8 bases that match TRBD1. V lost 6 bases and J lost 2; bases outside the gene matches: 5. Germline V gene sequence: CDR1 LNHDA, CDR2 SQIVND (reference sequence). This CDR3 comprises 14 residues. The CDR3 bases are TGTGCCAGTAGGGGGACAGGTAGAAACACTGAAGCTTTCTTT. It specifies CASRGTGRNTEAFF.

V is TRBV6-6 and J is TRBJ1-2, with 10 bases aligning to TRBD1. V was clipped by 8 bases and J by 3 bases; unmatched bases: 6. From germline, CDR1 is MNHNY and CDR2 SVGAGI (reference sequence). The CDR3 contains 14 residues. The chain's CDR3 is CASGDRGRDYGYTF. CDR3 bases: TGTGCCAGCGGGGACAGGGGACGTGACTATGGCTACACCTTC.

The V call is TRBV5-1, the J call TRBJ1-6; D may be TRBD1 (6 bases). The germline CDR1 and CDR2 sequences are SGHRS and YFSETQ. CDR3 length equals 15 residues. The V end was cut by 0 bases, the J end by 8 bases, with 12 bases between. The CDR3 DNA reads as TGCGCCAGCAGCTTGGAAGCCAGGGGAGATTCACCCCTCCACTTT. Translated: CASSLEARGDSPLHF.

This clone showed up just once. The V and J genes are TRBV6-5 and TRBJ1-1, with D unclear. CDR3 size: 13 residues. Germline V gene data show CDR1 as MNHEY and CDR2 as SVGAGI. V shed 2 bases and J shed 3 bases, with 7 bases lying between them. The CDR3: CASSYNGHTEAFF. The CDR3 DNA sequence: TGTGCCAGCAGTTACAACGGTCACACTGAAGCTTTCTTT.

V gene TRBV25-1 combines with J gene TRBJ2-1; 8 bases line up with TRBD2. Germline V lookup: CDR1 MGHDK, CDR2 SYGVNS. V lost 6 bases to trimming and J lost 2 bases; unmatched junction nucleotides: 6. The CDR3 extends over 15 amino acids. The CDR3: CASRPGGEAYNEQFF. Here the CDR3 DNA reads TGTGCCAGCAGGCCGGGGGGGGAGGCCTACAATGAGCAGTTCTTC. The whole variable domain, remainder taken from reference TRBV25-1 and TRBJ2-1, is EADIYQTPRYLVIGTGKKITLECSQTMGHDKMYWYQQDPGMELHLIHYSYGVNSTEKGDLSSESTVSRIRTEHFPLTLESARPSHTSQYLCASRPGGEAYNEQFFGPGTRLTVL.

This chain connects TRBV11-2 to TRBJ2-7; D is possibly TRBD2 (5 bases). The CDR3 has 15 residues. Germline CDR1 and CDR2: SGHAT and FQNNGV. The V end was cut by 3 bases, the J end by 0 bases, with 12 bases between. The CDR3 reads CASSFLAQSSYEQYF. CDR3 nucleotides: TGTGCCAGCAGCTTCCTAGCCCAAAGCTCCTACGAGCAGTACTTC.

The chain carries TRBV14 and TRBJ1-2, with D possibly matching TRBD1 (6 bases). V was shortened by 0 bases and J by 8 bases, with 16 bases between the two germline ends. Germline lookup yields CDR1 SGHDN and CDR2 FVKESK. This CDR3 comprises 15 residues. CDR3 DNA sequence: TGTGCCAGCAGCCAAGATCTAACAGGGAGGGGAGGCTACACCTTC. Residues: CASSQDLTGRGGYTF.

CDR3: CARAGGTSSYEQYF. The CDR3 coding sequence is TGTGCCAGGGCGGGCGGGACTTCTAGCTACGAGCAGTACTTC. The chain has TRBV9 and TRBJ2-7; D might be TRBD2 (6 bases). Germline CDR1 is SGDLS and CDR2 is YYNGEE. This CDR3 is built from 14 residues. V was trimmed by 8 bases and J by 3 bases, leaving 18 bases between them.